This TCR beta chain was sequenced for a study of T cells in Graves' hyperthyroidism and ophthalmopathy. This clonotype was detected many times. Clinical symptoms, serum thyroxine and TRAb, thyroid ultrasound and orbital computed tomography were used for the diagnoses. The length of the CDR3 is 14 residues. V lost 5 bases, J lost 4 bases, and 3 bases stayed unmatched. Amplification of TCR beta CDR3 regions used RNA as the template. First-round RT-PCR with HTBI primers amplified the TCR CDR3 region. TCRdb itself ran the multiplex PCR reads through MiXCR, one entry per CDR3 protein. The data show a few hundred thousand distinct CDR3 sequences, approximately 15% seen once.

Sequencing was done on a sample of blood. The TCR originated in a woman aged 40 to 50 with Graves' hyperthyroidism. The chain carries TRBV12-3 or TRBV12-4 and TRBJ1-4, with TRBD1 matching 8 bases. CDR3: CASSRTGLNEKLFF. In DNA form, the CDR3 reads TGTGCCAGCAGTCGGACAGGGCTTAATGAAAAACTGTTTTTT.